This T cell receptor (beta chain) was sequenced during a study of molecular identifiers for immune sequencing clone quantification. TCRdb called the PCR reads again in MiXCR, with one record for every CDR3 protein. This repertoire shows 90,000 or so distinct CDR3 sequences, about 21% found once; its top ten account for approximately 1.1%. The CDR3 length is 15 residues. The germline V gene encodes CDR1 LGHDT and CDR2 YNNKEL (reference sequence). V dropped 0 bases and J dropped 0; count of bases not matched to a gene: 0. The authors sorted naive CD8 T cells as CD8+CD4-CCR7+CD45RA+. Whole-study findings and limits: With a barcode shared among identical TCR molecules, highly expanded clone sizes could be underestimated.

The sample holds many counts of this clonotype. Its antigen is unidentified. Sequencing was performed on naive CD8+ T cells from blood, with Jurkat cell RNA spiked in. Stated subset: FACS-sorted CD8+CD4-CCR7+CD45RA+ naive T cells. The J gene is TRBJ1-2, the V gene TRBV3-1, with 8 bases lining up with TRBD1. This TCR derives from a human donor in good health. Some libraries in this study had Jurkat cell RNA spiked in. CDR3 amino acids: CASSQEDRANYGYTF. The DNA for the CDR3 is TGTGCCAGCAGCCAAGAGGACAGGGCTAACTATGGCTACACCTTC.